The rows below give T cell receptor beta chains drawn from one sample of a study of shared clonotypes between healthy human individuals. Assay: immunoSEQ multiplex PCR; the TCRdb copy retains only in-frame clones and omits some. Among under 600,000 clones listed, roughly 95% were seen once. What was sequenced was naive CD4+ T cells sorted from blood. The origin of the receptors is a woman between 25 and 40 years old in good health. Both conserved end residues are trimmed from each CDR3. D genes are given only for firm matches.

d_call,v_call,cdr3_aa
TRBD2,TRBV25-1,ASRDRASGNDNEQF
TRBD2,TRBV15,ATSRGTSISYNEQF
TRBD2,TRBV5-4,ASSLKASGSADTQY
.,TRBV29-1,SVDLLTAF
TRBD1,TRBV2,ASSPRQGWQPQH
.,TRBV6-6,ASSRRYLGNTEAF
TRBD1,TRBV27,ASSRPGQGQETQY
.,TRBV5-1,ASSGSAGNTIY
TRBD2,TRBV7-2,ASSFGGLANTGELF
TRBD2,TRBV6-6,ASSSTSDYGEQY
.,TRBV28,ASSLLPGGQLNTGELF
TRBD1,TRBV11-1,ASSSDRGNEQY
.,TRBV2,ASHRLAYEQF